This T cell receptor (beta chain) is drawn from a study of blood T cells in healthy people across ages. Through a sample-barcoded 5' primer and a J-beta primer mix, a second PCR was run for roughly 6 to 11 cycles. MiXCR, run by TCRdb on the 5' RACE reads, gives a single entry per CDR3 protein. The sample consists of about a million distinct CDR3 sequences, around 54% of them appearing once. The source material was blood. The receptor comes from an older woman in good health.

DNA for the CDR3: TGTGCCAGCCTTGAAGCGAACTCCTACAATGAGCAGTTCTTC. It yields the protein CASLEANSYNEQFF. The J gene is TRBJ2-1, the V gene TRBV28; D gene uncertain. The CDR3 has 14 amino acids. CDR1 is MDHEN, CDR2 SYDVKM, per germline. V shed 8 bases and J shed 0 bases, with 11 bases lying between them. Looking up the rest from reference TRBV28 and TRBJ2-1 gives the full variable domain: DVKVTQSSRYLVKRTGEKVFLECVQDMDHENMFWYRQDPGLGLRLIYFSYDVKMKEKGDIPEGYSVSREKKERFSLILESASTNQTSMYLCASLEANSYNEQFFGPGTRLTVL.